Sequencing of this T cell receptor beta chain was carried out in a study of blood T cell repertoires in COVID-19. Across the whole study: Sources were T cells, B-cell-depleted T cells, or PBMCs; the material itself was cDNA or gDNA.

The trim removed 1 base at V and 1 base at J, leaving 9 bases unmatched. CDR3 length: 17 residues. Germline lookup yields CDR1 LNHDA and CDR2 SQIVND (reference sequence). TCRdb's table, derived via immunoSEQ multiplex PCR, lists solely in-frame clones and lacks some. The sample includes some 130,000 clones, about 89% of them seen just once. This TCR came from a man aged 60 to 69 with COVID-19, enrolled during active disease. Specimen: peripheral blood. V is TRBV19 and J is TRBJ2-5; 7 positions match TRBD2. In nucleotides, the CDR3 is TGTGCCAGTAGTATAGTACCTCGCGGGGGATTCCAAGAGACCCAGTACTTC. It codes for CASSIVPRGGFQETQYF.